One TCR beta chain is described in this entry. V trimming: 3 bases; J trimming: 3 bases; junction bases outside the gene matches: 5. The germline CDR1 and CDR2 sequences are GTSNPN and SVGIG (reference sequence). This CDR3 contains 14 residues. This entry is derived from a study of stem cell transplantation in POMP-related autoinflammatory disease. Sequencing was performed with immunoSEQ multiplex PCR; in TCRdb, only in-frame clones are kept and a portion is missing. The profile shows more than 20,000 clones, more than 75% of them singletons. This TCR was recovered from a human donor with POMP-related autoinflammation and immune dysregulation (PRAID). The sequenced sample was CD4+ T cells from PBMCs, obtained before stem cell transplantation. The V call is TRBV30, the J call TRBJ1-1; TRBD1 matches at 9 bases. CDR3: CAWRAGTGYTEAFF. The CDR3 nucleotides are TGTGCCTGGAGAGCCGGGACAGGGTACACTGAAGCTTTCTTT.